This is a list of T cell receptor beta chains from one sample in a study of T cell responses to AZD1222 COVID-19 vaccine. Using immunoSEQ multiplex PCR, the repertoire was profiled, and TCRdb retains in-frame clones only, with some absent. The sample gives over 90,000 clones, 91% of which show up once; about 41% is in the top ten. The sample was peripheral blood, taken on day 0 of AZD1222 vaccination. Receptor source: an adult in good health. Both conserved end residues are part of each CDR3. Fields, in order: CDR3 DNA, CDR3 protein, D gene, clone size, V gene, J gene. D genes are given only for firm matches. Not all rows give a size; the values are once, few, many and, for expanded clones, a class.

cdr3_nt: TGTGCCAGCAGTTTAGAGAGTGTCCAGCCCCAGCATTTT; cdr3_aa: CASSLESVQPQHF; d_call: .; clone_size: .; v_call: TRBV12-3/TRBV12-4; j_call: TRBJ1-5
cdr3_nt: TGTGCCAGTAGTATGTACGGCAGCATGGATACGCAGTATTTT; cdr3_aa: CASSMYGSMDTQYF; d_call: .; clone_size: .; v_call: TRBV19; j_call: TRBJ2-3
cdr3_nt: TGTGCCAGCAGCTACCTTGGGGGGCTTCCAACTGGCTACACCTTC; cdr3_aa: CASSYLGGLPTGYTF; d_call: .; clone_size: .; v_call: TRBV7-9; j_call: TRBJ1-2
cdr3_nt: TGCGCCAGCAGCCAAACCGGGACAGGGAACACCGGGGAGCTGTTTTTT; cdr3_aa: CASSQTGTGNTGELFF; d_call: TRBD1; clone_size: .; v_call: TRBV5-1; j_call: TRBJ2-2
cdr3_nt: TGTGCCAGCAGTGAAATGGGGCAGGGGCGGGAGACCCAGTACTTC; cdr3_aa: CASSEMGQGRETQYF; d_call: .; clone_size: .; v_call: TRBV6-1; j_call: TRBJ2-5
cdr3_nt: TGTGCCAGCAGCTCTAACAGGGGGCGAACAGATACGCAGTATTTT; cdr3_aa: CASSSNRGRTDTQYF; d_call: TRBD1; clone_size: .; v_call: TRBV7-6; j_call: TRBJ2-3
cdr3_nt: TGTGCCAGCAGTTCATCGGATAGCTACGAGCAGTACTTC; cdr3_aa: CASSSSDSYEQYF; d_call: .; clone_size: .; v_call: TRBV12-3/TRBV12-4; j_call: TRBJ2-7
cdr3_nt: TGCGCCAGCAGTGTAGCGGGAGAAATCGAGCAGTACTTC; cdr3_aa: CASSVAGEIEQYF; d_call: TRBD2; clone_size: .; v_call: TRBV10-2; j_call: TRBJ2-7
cdr3_nt: TGCGCCAGCAGCCAGTGGGGGGAAAAGAGGGGCTACACCTTC; cdr3_aa: CASSQWGEKRGYTF; d_call: .; clone_size: .; v_call: TRBV4-3; j_call: TRBJ1-2
cdr3_nt: TGTGCCAGCAGTGGTTTCTACGAGCAGTACTTC; cdr3_aa: CASSGFYEQYF; d_call: .; clone_size: .; v_call: TRBV6-2/TRBV6-3; j_call: TRBJ2-7
cdr3_nt: TGTGCCAGCAGTTACGGTTTCGGAAGGCCCAGGGAGCAGTTCTTC; cdr3_aa: CASSYGFGRPREQFF; d_call: .; clone_size: few; v_call: TRBV6-2/TRBV6-3; j_call: TRBJ2-1
cdr3_nt: TGTGCCAGCAGGAGAACAGGAGATCATGGCTACACCTTC; cdr3_aa: CASRRTGDHGYTF; d_call: .; clone_size: .; v_call: TRBV27; j_call: TRBJ1-2
cdr3_nt: TGTGCCAGCAGTTTAGGCGGGACTAGCGGGAGGGAGGAGTTCTTC; cdr3_aa: CASSLGGTSGREEFF; d_call: TRBD2; clone_size: .; v_call: TRBV28; j_call: TRBJ2-1
cdr3_nt: TGTGCCAGCAGCGCTAAGTCCTGGGGCCGCGATGGCGAGCAGTACTTC; cdr3_aa: CASSAKSWGRDGEQYF; d_call: .; clone_size: .; v_call: TRBV9; j_call: TRBJ2-7
cdr3_nt: TGTGCCACCAGTGATGATACCGGGACTAGCAGCTACAATGAGCAGTTCTTC; cdr3_aa: CATSDDTGTSSYNEQFF; d_call: TRBD2; clone_size: once; v_call: TRBV24-1; j_call: TRBJ2-1
cdr3_nt: TGTGCCAGCAGCTCGCCCGGGACCAGCTACGAGCAGTACTTC; cdr3_aa: CASSSPGTSYEQYF; d_call: .; clone_size: .; v_call: TRBV5-5; j_call: TRBJ2-7
cdr3_nt: TGTGCCAGCAGCTTAGCTCTAGCGGGCGGTTACAATGAGCAGTTCTTC; cdr3_aa: CASSLALAGGYNEQFF; d_call: TRBD2; clone_size: .; v_call: TRBV7-2; j_call: TRBJ2-1
cdr3_nt: TGTGCCAGCAGCTTACGGACAGGGTCGGCTTTCTTT; cdr3_aa: CASSLRTGSAFF; d_call: TRBD1; clone_size: .; v_call: TRBV5-6; j_call: TRBJ1-1
cdr3_nt: TGTGCCAGCAGCTCGTCCTATAGGGTTACAGATACGCAGTATTTT; cdr3_aa: CASSSSYRVTDTQYF; d_call: .; clone_size: .; v_call: TRBV7-2; j_call: TRBJ2-3
cdr3_nt: TGTGCCAGCAGTTTAAGGCCCAGGGAGCAGTACTTC; cdr3_aa: CASSLRPREQYF; d_call: .; clone_size: .; v_call: TRBV28; j_call: TRBJ2-7
cdr3_nt: TGTGCCAGCAGCCCAGAGGGGGGGCGTTCCTACAATGAGCAGTTCTTC; cdr3_aa: CASSPEGGRSYNEQFF; d_call: .; clone_size: .; v_call: TRBV9; j_call: TRBJ2-1
cdr3_nt: TGTGCCAGCAGCCCGGGACTCTCTAGCACAGATACGCAGTATTTT; cdr3_aa: CASSPGLSSTDTQYF; d_call: .; clone_size: .; v_call: TRBV11-3; j_call: TRBJ2-3
cdr3_nt: TGTGCCAGCAGTTTATCGGGTCAGGGATTAGCCGGGGAGCTGTTTTTT; cdr3_aa: CASSLSGQGLAGELFF; d_call: .; clone_size: .; v_call: TRBV27; j_call: TRBJ2-2
cdr3_nt: TGTGCCAGCAGCTCGGACATAGAGCAGTACTTC; cdr3_aa: CASSSDIEQYF; d_call: .; clone_size: .; v_call: TRBV5-4; j_call: TRBJ2-7
cdr3_nt: TGTGCCAGCAGCTTAGGGGCACAGCCCCAGCATTTT; cdr3_aa: CASSLGAQPQHF; d_call: .; clone_size: .; v_call: TRBV13; j_call: TRBJ1-5
cdr3_nt: TGTGCCAGCAGTTTTACAGGGGGGAACGGCGAAAAACTGTTTTTT; cdr3_aa: CASSFTGGNGEKLFF; d_call: TRBD1; clone_size: .; v_call: TRBV28; j_call: TRBJ1-4